The clone carrying this TCR beta chain came up a few times. As yet, its antigen is unknown. A sample-barcoded 5' primer and a J-beta primer mix were used in a second PCR of about 6 to 12 cycles. Every single cDNA molecule received a tag from a template-switch adaptor with 12 random nucleotides. TCRdb passed the 5' RACE reads through MiXCR, listing each CDR3 protein once. This table has 450,000 to 700,000 distinct CDR3 sequences, 25% to 30% appearing once. Germline CDR1 reads MNHEY; CDR2 reads SVGEGT. CDR3 length equals 17 residues. Trimming shortened V by 5 bases and J by 0 bases, and 14 bases separated the two germline ends. Isolated per sample were at least 7 million PBMCs. These data originate in a study of blood T cells in healthy people across ages. Study-wide context: Every two T cells gave about one barcoded beta molecule via template switching.

Whole-study results and caveats: Estimates of total diversity, which came from one million sequenced T cells, were considered to be underestimates.

The origin of this receptor is a woman aged 70-85 years in good health. The chain employs TRBV6-2 or TRBV6-3 and TRBJ1-6, with a possible D match to TRBD1 (5 bases). The sample comprised blood. Here the CDR3 DNA reads TGTGCCAGCAGTGGGACGGGTTGGAGCTCCTATAATTCACCCCTCCACTTT. The encoded protein is CASSGTGWSSYNSPLHF.